This TCR beta chain was sequenced during a study of T cells in tuberculosis. On average around 100,000 T cells per donor were immunosequenced. Data came from immunoSEQ multiplex PCR; TCRdb stores just in-frame clones and leaves some out. The repertoire includes tens of thousands of clones, 90% of them detected once, and 5.5% to 6.5% sits in the top ten. The CDR3 contains 14 residues. Trimming took off 5 bases at V and 4 bases at J, with 9 bases between the two ends. Germline values: CDR1 PRHDT, CDR2 FYEKMQ (reference sequence). The chain uses TRBV13 and TRBJ1-6; D remains unclear. This clonotype originated in a donor aged 10-30 years with latent tuberculosis or without tuberculosis infection. Sequencing was done on a sample of PBMCs. CDR3 nucleotides: TGTGCCAGCAGCGCCCGGGAGTATAATTCACCCCTCCACTTT. Protein: CASSAREYNSPLHF. Full variable domain (rest looked up from reference TRBV13 and TRBJ1-6): AAGVIQSPRHLIKEKRETATLKCYPIPRHDTVYWYQQGPGQDPQFLISFYEKMQSDKGSIPDRFSAQQFSDYHSELNMSSLELGDSALYFCASSAREYNSPLHFGNGTRLTVT.